The present entry profiles one TCR beta chain with its context. Its specificity is unknown. Assay: immunoSEQ multiplex PCR; the TCRdb copy retains only in-frame clones and omits some. Of approximately 84,000 clones listed, 83% were seen once; the top ten hold roughly 1.3%. The source of the sample is a study of T cell responses to AZD1222 COVID-19 vaccine. Whole-study results and caveats: Baseline testing showed seropositivity in only a handful of AZD1222 recipients. Most donors were white British, females outnumbered males, and clonal diversity was possibly underestimated.

The junction had 1 base not matched to a gene; V was cut back by 1 base and J by 4 bases. This CDR3 comprises 14 residues. The germline CDR1 and CDR2 sequences are LGHNT and FRNRAP. The rearrangement uses TRBV12-5 and TRBJ2-5, with TRBD1 identical over 9 bases. This sequence originates from an adult who received the AZD1222 COVID-19 vaccine. This sample comprised peripheral blood, obtained 28 days after the second AZD1222 dose. CDR3 amino acids: CASGLGQGGETQYF. The CDR3 DNA reads as TGTGCTAGTGGTTTGGGACAGGGGGGAGAGACCCAGTACTTC.